This T cell receptor beta chain derives from a study of cytomegalovirus exposure and HLA in healthy donors. Study context: Early released data had tens of millions of unique TCRs, all coming from HLA-typed donors.

Remarks on this clone: Its antigen is currently unknown.

PCR amplification relied on 60 Vbeta primers (plus 13 Jbeta primers). TCRdb keeps only in-frame clones here, not all; method: immunoSEQ multiplex PCR. The table for this sample gives nearly 200,000 clones. Study findings and constraints: Most TCR sequences showed up rarely, but some public TCRs showed up in many donors.

Among the donors, all were healthy bone marrow donors. The CDR3 totals 13 residues. Germline CDR1 is SNHLY and CDR2 is FYNNEI. Between the trimmed V and J ends, which lost 4 bases and 2 bases, there was a span of 8 bases. This sequence was found in a boy younger than 18 in good health and CMV-seronegative. V gene TRBV2 combines with J gene TRBJ1-1; D gene uncertain. The sample consisted of PBMCs. In DNA form, the CDR3 reads TGTGCCAGCAGTGTTAGTCCCAACACTGAAGCTTTCTTT. It specifies CASSVSPNTEAFF.